The text below deals with one T cell receptor beta chain. Its cognate antigen is unknown. Libraries were prepared by immunoSEQ multiplex PCR; TCRdb keeps only in-frame clonotypes and omits some of them. The data show tens of thousands of clones, roughly four fifths seen once. These data come from a study of early stage breast cancer tumors. Across the study: Of around 16 invasive breast tumors, about a dozen were hormone receptor-positive, HER2-negative. Among some twelve ER+/PR+/HER2- tumors, eight were ductal, four lobular.

Losses at the gene ends were 6 bases for V and 12 bases for J; bases not matched to a gene: 14. The CDR3 consists of 15 residues. Germline CDR1 and CDR2: LGHNT and FRNRAP. Regarding the study as a whole: Tumor and normal breast were distinguished via blood comparison in about 90% of the 16 patients. Most shared enriched TCRB sequences were commonly generated ones.

Sequenced material: breast tumor tissue. The TCR comes from a person aged 25 to 45 with breast cancer. The genes are TRBV12-5 and TRBJ2-1, with 10 positions matching TRBD2. CDR3 sequence reads: CASGRLAGVESGQFF. Here the CDR3 DNA reads TGTGCTAGTGGAAGGCTAGCGGGAGTGGAAAGTGGGCAGTTCTTC.